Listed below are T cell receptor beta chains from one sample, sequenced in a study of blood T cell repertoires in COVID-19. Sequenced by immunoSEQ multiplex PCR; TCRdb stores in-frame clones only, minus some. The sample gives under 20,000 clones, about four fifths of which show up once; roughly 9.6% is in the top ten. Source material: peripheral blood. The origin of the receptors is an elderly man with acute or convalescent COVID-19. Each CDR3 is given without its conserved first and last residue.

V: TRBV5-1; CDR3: ASSLTGDSLNTEAF
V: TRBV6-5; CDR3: ATSRGGDYGYT
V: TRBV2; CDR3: ASGVLRQVESF
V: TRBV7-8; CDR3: ASSIGGYGGYT
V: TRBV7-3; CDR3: ASSPRQGAGTEAF
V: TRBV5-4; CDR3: ASSLAPPDEKLF
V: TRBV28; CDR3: ASSLTGYTIY
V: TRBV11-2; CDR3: ATSTGTGTPYEQY
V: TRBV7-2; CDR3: ASSSRDLTEIHGYT
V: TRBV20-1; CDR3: SASGQWGQPQH
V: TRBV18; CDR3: ASSPYDRGYGYT
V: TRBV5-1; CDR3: ASSLRGHQDTQY
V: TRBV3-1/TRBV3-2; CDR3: ASSPEGREQY
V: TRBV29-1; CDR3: SAVVTQNTEAF
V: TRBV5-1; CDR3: ASSSGQLRETQY
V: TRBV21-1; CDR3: ASNQGYTEAF
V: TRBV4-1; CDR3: ASSQDTGGAYGYT
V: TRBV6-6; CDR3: ASSDRDRGHQPQH
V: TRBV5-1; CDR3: ASSLGQTATNEKLF
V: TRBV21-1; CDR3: ASSPRFDNEQF
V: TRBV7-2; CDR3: ASSLDPPRRDSEQY
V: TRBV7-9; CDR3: ASSFTMGPNTEAF
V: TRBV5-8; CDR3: ASSLASKRAGNTIY
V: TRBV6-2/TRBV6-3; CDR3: ASSRGRGDQPQH
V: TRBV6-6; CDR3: ASSLGGVGGIGNQPQH
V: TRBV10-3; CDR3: AISESAGLAGGPNTGELF
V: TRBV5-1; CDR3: ASTAGTGTADTQY
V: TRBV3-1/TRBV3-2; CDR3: ASSLGRSGATDTQY
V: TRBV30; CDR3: AWSGLGQANTGELF
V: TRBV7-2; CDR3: ASSPGQGTASTDTQY
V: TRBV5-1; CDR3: ASSSSGYSGNIETQY
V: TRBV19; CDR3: ASRDRALSTDTQY
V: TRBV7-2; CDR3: ASSPGQADTQY
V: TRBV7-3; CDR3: ASSLTAGGETQY
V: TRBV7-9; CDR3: ASSLDGGSSYEQY
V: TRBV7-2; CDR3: ASSLDRIGYT
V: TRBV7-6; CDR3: ASRSGTGGSGNTIY
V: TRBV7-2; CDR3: ASSSYGLNTGELF
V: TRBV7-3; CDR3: ASSEGGWDTGELF
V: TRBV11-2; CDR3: ASSLGATGTATGELF
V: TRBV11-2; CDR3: ASSNSDSPLH
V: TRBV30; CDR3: ACSGGTRNNYGYT
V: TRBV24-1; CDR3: ATSDPGSSGANVLT
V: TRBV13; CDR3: ASSLRGGRSYNEQF
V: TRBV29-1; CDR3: SGNREQREAF
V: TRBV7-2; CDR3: ASSLEGPGSYNSPLH
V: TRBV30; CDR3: AWSVQRGSYEQY
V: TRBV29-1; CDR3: SVGGKGGGYEQY
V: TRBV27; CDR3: ASRRFGTGDYNEQF
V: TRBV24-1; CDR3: ATSDRYDRGLDYGYT
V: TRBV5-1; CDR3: ASSSGTGGMDTQY
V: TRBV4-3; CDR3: ASSQDPTGAGNTIY
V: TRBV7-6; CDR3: ASSPSSGIDQPQH
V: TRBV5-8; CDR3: ASSSGLAPSTGELF
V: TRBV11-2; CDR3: ASSPRTAPGNYEQY
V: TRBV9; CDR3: ASSNSRTQY
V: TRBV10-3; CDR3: AISESGQVRTLH
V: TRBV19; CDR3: ASTFGVAAYGYT